The 5 T cell receptor beta chains below were found in one sample sequenced in a study of blood T cell repertoires in COVID-19. Produced via immunoSEQ multiplex PCR; TCRdb's table is partial and in-frame only. The sample records around 200,000 clones, 86% being singletons. The sample comprised PBMCs or T cells enriched from blood (not recorded which). The receptors were gathered from a woman in her thirties who had been exposed to COVID-19.

V is TRBV2 and J is TRBJ2-7, with D tentatively TRBD2 (5 bases). From germline, CDR1 is SNHLY and CDR2 FYNNEI. CDR3 length: 14 amino acids. Trimming removed 8 bases at V and 1 base at J, with 15 bases between. The CDR3 sequence: CASVGKGISYEQYF. The CDR3 DNA sequence: TGTGCCAGCGTCGGGAAGGGAATATCCTACGAGCAGTACTTC.

The chain couples TRBV7-3 to TRBJ2-2; 9 nucleotides agree with TRBD1. This CDR3 is 15 amino acids long. V lost 2 bases to trimming and J lost 5 bases; unmatched junction nucleotides: 3. CDR1 and CDR2 from the germline V gene are SGHTA and FQGTGA. CDR3 in amino acids: CASSLGDRGTGELFF. DNA of the CDR3: TGTGCCAGCAGCTTAGGCGACAGGGGGACCGGGGAGCTGTTTTTT.

The rearrangement uses TRBV19 and TRBJ1-5; D is perhaps TRBD1 (5 bases). V gave up 2 bases and J gave up 2 bases, with 10 bases separating them. Germline V gene lookup returns CDR1 LNHDA and CDR2 SQIVND (reference sequence). This CDR3 comprises 15 residues. CDR3 nucleotide sequence: TGTGCCAGTAGTATAAATGGACATGGCAATCAGCCCCAGCATTTT. It is translated as CASSINGHGNQPQHF.

The chain has TRBV7-6 and TRBJ1-2; 8 bases align to TRBD1. This CDR3 has 14 residues. The V gene's germline CDR1 is SGHVS and CDR2 FNYEAQ. V shed 5 bases and J 8 bases; nucleotides not matched to a gene: 10. The CDR3 loop reads CASSPGTGGLGYTF. CDR3 in DNA: TGTGCCAGCAGCCCGGGGACAGGTGGTTTGGGCTACACCTTC. Together with reference TRBV7-6 and TRBJ1-2, the CDR3 gives the full variable domain: GAGVSQSPRYKVTKRGQDVALRCDPISGHVSLYWYRQALGQGPEFLTYFNYEAQQDKSGLPNDRFSAERPEGSISTLTIQRTEQRDSAMYRCASSPGTGGLGYTFGSGTRLTVV.

The chain links TRBV6-2 or TRBV6-3 to TRBJ1-5; 7 bases map to TRBD1. Per the germline V gene, CDR1 is MNHEY and CDR2 is SVGEGT. Unmatched junction bases numbered 8, after V lost 6 bases and J lost 0 bases. The CDR3 consists of 16 residues. This CDR3 is CASSYETGYSNQPQHF. The CDR3 region has the DNA TGTGCCAGCAGCTATGAGACAGGGTATAGCAATCAGCCCCAGCATTTT.